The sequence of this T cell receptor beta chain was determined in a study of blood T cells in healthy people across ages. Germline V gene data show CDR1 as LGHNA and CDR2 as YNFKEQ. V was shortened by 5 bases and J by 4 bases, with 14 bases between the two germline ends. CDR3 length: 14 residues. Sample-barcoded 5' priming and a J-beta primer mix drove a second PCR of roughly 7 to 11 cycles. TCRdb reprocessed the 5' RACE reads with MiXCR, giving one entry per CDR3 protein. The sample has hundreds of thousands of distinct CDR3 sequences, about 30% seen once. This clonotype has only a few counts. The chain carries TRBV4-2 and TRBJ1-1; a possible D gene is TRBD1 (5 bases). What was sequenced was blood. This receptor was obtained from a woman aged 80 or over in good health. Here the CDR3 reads CASSGGGTSTEAFF. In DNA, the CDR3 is TGTGCCAGCAGCGGGGGGGGTACGTCCACTGAAGCTTTCTTT.